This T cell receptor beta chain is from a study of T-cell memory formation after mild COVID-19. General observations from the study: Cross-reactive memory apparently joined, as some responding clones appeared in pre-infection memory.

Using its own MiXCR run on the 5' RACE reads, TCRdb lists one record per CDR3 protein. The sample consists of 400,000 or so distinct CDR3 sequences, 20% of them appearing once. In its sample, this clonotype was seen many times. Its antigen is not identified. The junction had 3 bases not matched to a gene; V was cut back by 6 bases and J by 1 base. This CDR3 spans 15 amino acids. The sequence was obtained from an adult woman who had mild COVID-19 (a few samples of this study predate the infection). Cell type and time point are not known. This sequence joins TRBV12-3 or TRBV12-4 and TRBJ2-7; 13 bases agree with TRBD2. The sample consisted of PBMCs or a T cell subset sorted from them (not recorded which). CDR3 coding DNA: TGTGCCAGCAGCTTGGGACTAGCGGGATCCTACGAGCAGTACTTC. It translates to CASSLGLAGSYEQYF.